The 5 T cell receptor beta chains below all came from one sample that was sequenced in a study of response to subunit inactivated influenza vaccine. TCRdb re-called the RT-PCR reads through MiXCR, storing one row per CDR3 protein. The sample has hundreds of thousands of distinct CDR3 sequences, around 14% seen once. Here the sequenced sample was PBMCs from blood, taken 14 to 15 days before vaccination. The receptor source for this set is a man between 50 and 59 years old who received an inactivated influenza vaccine.

The sample holds a few counts of this clonotype. The chain links TRBV24-1 to TRBJ2-3, with D hard to call. The CDR3 has 13 amino acids. CDR1 KGHDR and CDR2 SFDVKD come from the germline V gene. Trimming took off 1 base at V and 9 bases at J, with 10 bases between the two ends. CDR3: CATSDFAAGTQYF. CDR3 DNA: TGTGCCACCAGTGATTTTGCCGCAGGAACGCAGTATTTT.

The rearrangement joins TRBV20-1 to TRBJ2-1; 12 bases match TRBD2. The CDR3 length is 14 residues. V dropped 5 bases and J dropped 4; count of bases not matched to a gene: 3. CDR1 is DFQATT, CDR2 SNEGSKA, per germline (reference sequence). CDR3 residues: CSALAGGGYNEQFF. CDR3 in DNA: TGCAGTGCTCTAGCGGGGGGGGGATACAATGAGCAGTTCTTC.

This rearrangement joins TRBV21-1 to TRBJ1-2; the tabulated D call, TRBD1, remains unverified against the DNA. TRBV21-1 constitutes a pseudogene. This CDR3 region has 18 residues. CDR3 sequence reads: CASSKDSITNRDNYGYTF. The CDR3 DNA follows: TGTGCCAGCAGCAAGGACAGCATAACAAACCGAGATAACTATGGCTACACCTTC.

The rearrangement joins TRBV7-9 to TRBJ2-3; D remains unclear. Germline loops: CDR1 SEHNR, CDR2 FQNEAQ (reference sequence). CDR3 length: 12 residues. V was clipped by 5 bases and J by 2 bases, with 5 bases between them. The DNA for the CDR3 is TGTGCCAGCAGCCTTCACACAGATACGCAGTATTTT. Its translation is CASSLHTDTQYF. Based on the CDR3 plus reference TRBV7-9 and TRBJ2-3, the full variable domain is DTGVSQNPRHKITKRGQNVTFRCDPISEHNRLYWYRQTLGQGPEFLTYFQNEAQLEKSRLLSDRFSAERPKGSFSTLEIQRTEQGDSAMYLCASSLHTDTQYFGPGTRLTVL.

The rearrangement joins TRBV28 to TRBJ2-1, with 9 bases that match TRBD1. Germline V gene lookup returns CDR1 MDHEN and CDR2 SYDVKM. The CDR3 loop spans 16 amino acids. Trimming at V came to 3 bases and at J to 0 bases, leaving 3 bases not matched to a gene. The CDR3 coding sequence is TGTGCCAGCAGTTTCTCGGGACAGGGCTCCTACAATGAGCAGTTCTTC. Its translation is CASSFSGQGSYNEQFF.